This T cell receptor (beta chain) was sequenced for a study of blood T cell repertoires in COVID-19 (dated by TCRdb to the early 2020s). Concerning the study at large: Collaborator samples came from the United States, Italy and Spain and covered acute and convalescent phases of COVID-19. Subjects who had been exposed to COVID-19, were actively infected with it, or had recovered from it provided the deeply sampled blood TCRbeta repertoires that made up the dataset. The repertoires were made available in a free public database intended to serve as a resource for research on the immune response to SARS-CoV-2. Where available, HLA class I and class II types were taken from metadata supplied by the sample provider and were not determined by assay-based typing. The material from the prospective study consisted of cDNA or gDNA derived from T cells, B-cell-depleted T cells, or PBMCs. Samples were obtained from the ongoing ImmuneRACE study (first 160 participants) and from about 1,300 subjects provided by 6 global collaborators. Nearly every sample came with metadata listing a de-identified subject ID, COVID-19 status, age in years and sex. Broader findings and caveats from the paper: The quantity of clinical and demographic metadata differed by source and by participant and was supplied without curation.

Comment on this clone: Its antigen is unknown. The record has no base qualities; no much larger clone is one base away.

Each collaborating institution followed its own protocols to collect whole blood in K2EDTA tubes. For TCRbeta analysis, collaborators shipped samples as frozen whole blood, isolated PBMCs, or DNA extracted from either of those sample types. According to the germline V gene (reference sequence), CDR1 reads MNHNY and CDR2 reads SVGAGI. Including cysteine and phenylalanine, the CDR3 has 13 amino acids. CDR3 DNA only is kept here, 39 bases in frame from base 1. Ends trimmed: V by 6 bases, J by 6 bases; bases unmatched to a gene: 3. TCRbeta CDR3 regions were amplified from genomic DNA using the immunoSEQ Assay, a bias-controlled multiplex PCR. The authors' pipeline ran thus. Nucleated cell counts per sample were estimated from amplification of reference gene primers within the assay. Sequence reads were collapsed and filtered to measure the absolute abundance of every unique TCRbeta CDR3 rearrangement. For each sample, productive Simpson clonality was calculated by taking the square root of Simpson's diversity index across productive rearrangements. Drawn from immuneACCESS, this table holds only the in-frame rearrangements with V and J called that TCRdb kept. Clones are partly lost; checked studies trace under half to an unresolved V gene and leave the rest unexplained. V, J and clone size reflect that table, while D and trimming were determined from the DNA. The sample includes approximately 44,000 clones, with 86% observed a single time. The top ten constitute about 8.6% of the sample.

In this chain, TRBV6-6 is recombined with TRBJ2-1, with 9 middle bases fitting TRBD2. The sequence derives from a man in his sixties with active COVID-19. Material: peripheral blood. The CDR3 corresponds to CASRPSGTNEQFF. The sequence in DNA is TGTGCCAGCAGGCCTAGCGGGACCAATGAGCAGTTCTTC.